Here is one T cell receptor (beta chain) with its context. The data derive from a study of blood T cell repertoires in COVID-19. Study at large: Spain, Italy and the United States supplied samples that represented acute and convalescent COVID-19. Sample material is recorded as cDNA or gDNA derived from T cells, B-cell-depleted T cells, or PBMCs.

J lost 7 bases, V lost 2 bases, and 1 base had no gene match. This CDR3 is 13 amino acids long. The germline V gene has CDR1 MNHEY and CDR2 SVGAGI. Per the study methods: Reference gene primers were amplified, and this amplification served to estimate nucleated cell counts. The table came from immunoSEQ multiplex PCR; TCRdb's copy has only in-frame clones and leaves some out. For V, J and clone size, that table is used; D and trimming come from the DNA. This sample has about 71,000 clones, with 70% to 90% found just once. The clonotype comes from a man aged 50 to 60 with active COVID-19. Source material: peripheral blood. The chain employs TRBV6-5 and TRBJ2-2; 7 bases map to TRBD1. The CDR3 nucleotides read TGTGCCAGCAGTTACACAGGGGACGGGGAGCTGTTTTTT. It codes for CASSYTGDGELFF.